This T cell receptor (beta chain) was recorded in a study of CD8 T cells in ankylosing spondylitis. Libraries of TCR beta came from quantitative 5'-RACE with molecular barcodes. TCRdb reprocessed the 5' RACE reads with MiXCR, giving one entry per CDR3 protein. This table holds under 250,000 distinct CDR3 sequences, roughly 8.2% found once. Looked up from germline, CDR1 is SGDLS and CDR2 is YYNGEE. This CDR3 spans 15 amino acids. With V trimmed by 2 bases and J by 1 base, 1 base remained unmatched. Whole-study results and caveats: In synovial fluid and blood from reactive arthritis, some motif variants were previously reported. Significant enrichment of disease-linked clones was reported in matched ankylosing spondylitis synovial fluid.

This clonotype was picked up many times. Its antigen is as yet unknown. This TCR derives from a female donor with ankylosing spondylitis or in good health (not recorded which). Sequenced material: blood, either unsorted or a sorted T cell fraction (not recorded which). The chain employs TRBV9 and TRBJ1-5; 9 nucleotides match TRBD1. The CDR3, as DNA: TGTGCCAGCAGCGTTGGGACAGGGAGCAATCAGCCCCAGCATTTT. Residues: CASSVGTGSNQPQHF.